This T cell receptor (beta chain) was observed in a study of vaccination and CD4 T cells after COVID-19. Study details: Across the group, participants received two doses of either BNT162b2 or mRNA-1273 vaccine. Findings and caveats of the study: The median SARS-CoV-2-reactive clonotype number increased from around 19 to 38, without statistical significance.

A note on this clonotype: Its antigen is undetermined.

At the Johns Hopkins FTIC core, DNA taken from cultured CD4+ T cells was sequenced by way of the Oncomine TCR Beta short-read assay. DNA came from CD4+ T cells after culture. TCRdb reprocessed the PCR reads via MiXCR and lists one record per CDR3 protein. Among over 6,000 distinct CDR3 sequences listed, 32% were seen once. The sample's treatment: roughly nine-day PBMC culture with coronavirus spike peptide pools or control peptides (ViraFEST assay). These CD4+ T cells came from an unexposed donor, sampled before the COVID-19 pandemic (2011-2018). Antigen-specific T cells were expanded with peptide pools by ViraFEST, and TCRs were then sequenced. Germline loops: CDR1 MNHNS, CDR2 SASEGT. V lost 4 bases to trimming and J lost 3 bases; unmatched junction nucleotides: 4. CDR3 length equals 14 residues.

The sequence was collected from a human donor in good health. The chain employs TRBV6-1 and TRBJ2-7, with TRBD2 identical over 9 bases. What was sequenced was CD4+ T cells from blood, cultured in vitro. CDR3 sequence reads: CASSVLAGDYEQYF. CDR3 bases: TGTGCCAGCAGTGTCTTAGCGGGAGACTACGAGCAGTACTTC.